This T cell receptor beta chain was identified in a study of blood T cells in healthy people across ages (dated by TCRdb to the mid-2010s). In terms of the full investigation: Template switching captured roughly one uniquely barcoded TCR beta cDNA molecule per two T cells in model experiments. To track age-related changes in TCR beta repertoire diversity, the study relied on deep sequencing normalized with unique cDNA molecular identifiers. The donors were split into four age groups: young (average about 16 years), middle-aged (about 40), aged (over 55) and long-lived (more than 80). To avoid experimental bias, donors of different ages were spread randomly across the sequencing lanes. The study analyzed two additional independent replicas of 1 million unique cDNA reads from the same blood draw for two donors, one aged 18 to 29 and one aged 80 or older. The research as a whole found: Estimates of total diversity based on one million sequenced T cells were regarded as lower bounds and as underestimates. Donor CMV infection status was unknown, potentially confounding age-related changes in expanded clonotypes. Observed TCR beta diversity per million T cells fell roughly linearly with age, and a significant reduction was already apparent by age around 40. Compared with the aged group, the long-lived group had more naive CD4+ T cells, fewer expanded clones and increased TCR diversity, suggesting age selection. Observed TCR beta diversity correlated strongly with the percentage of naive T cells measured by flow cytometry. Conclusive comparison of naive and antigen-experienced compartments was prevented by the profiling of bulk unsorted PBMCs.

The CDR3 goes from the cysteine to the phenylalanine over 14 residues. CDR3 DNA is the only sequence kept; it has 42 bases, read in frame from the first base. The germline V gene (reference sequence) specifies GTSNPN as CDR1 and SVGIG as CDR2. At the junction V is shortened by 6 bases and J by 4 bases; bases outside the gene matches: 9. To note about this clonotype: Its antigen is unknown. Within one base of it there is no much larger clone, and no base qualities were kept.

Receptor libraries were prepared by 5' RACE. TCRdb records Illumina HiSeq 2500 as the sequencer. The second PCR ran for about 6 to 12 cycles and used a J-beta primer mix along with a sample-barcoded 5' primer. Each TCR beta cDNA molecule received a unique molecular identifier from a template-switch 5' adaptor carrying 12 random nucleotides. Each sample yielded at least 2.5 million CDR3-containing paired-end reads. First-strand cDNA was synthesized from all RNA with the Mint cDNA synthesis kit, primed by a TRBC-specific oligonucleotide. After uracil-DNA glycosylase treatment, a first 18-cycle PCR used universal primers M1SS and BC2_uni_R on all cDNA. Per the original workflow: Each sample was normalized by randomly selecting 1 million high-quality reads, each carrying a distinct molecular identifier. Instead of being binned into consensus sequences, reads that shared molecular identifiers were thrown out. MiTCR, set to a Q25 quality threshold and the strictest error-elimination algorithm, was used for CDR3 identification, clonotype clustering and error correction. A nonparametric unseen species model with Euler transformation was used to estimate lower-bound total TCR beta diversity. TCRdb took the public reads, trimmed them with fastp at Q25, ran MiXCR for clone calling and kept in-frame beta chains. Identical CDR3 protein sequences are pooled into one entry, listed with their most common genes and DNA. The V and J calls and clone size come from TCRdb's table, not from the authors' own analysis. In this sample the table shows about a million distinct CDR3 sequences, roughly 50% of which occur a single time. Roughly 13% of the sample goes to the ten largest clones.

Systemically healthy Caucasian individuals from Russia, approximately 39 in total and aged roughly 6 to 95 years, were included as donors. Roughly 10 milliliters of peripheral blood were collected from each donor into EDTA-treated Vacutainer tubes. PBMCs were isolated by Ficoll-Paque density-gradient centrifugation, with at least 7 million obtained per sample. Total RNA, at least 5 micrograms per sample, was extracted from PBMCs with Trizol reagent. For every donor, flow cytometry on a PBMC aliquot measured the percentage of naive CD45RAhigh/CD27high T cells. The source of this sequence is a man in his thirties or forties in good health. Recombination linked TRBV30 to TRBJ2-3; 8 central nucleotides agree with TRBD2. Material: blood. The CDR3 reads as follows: CACGLAFTPDTQYF. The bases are TGTGCCTGTGGACTAGCTTTCACCCCAGATACGCAGTATTTT. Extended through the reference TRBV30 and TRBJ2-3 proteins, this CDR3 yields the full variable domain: SQTIHQWPATLVQPVGSPLSLECTVEGTSNPNLYWYRQAAGRGLQLLFYSVGIGQISSEVPQNLSASRPQDRQFILSSKKLLLSDSGFYLCACGLAFTPDTQYFGPGTRLTVL.